What follows describes a single T cell receptor (beta chain). A read error may account for a junction end that differs from germline. Germline-derived CDR1 and CDR2 are KGHSH and LQKENI. CDR3 size: 10 residues. These data come from a study of blood T cell repertoires in COVID-19. For the study at large: Italy, Spain and the United States were the sources of the convalescent and acute COVID-19 samples. PBMCs, B-cell-depleted T cells, or T cells were the source of the cDNA or gDNA that made up the material.

Original analysis: Scientists estimated how many nucleated cells there were by amplifying reference gene primers. Generated by immunoSEQ multiplex PCR, the TCRdb table keeps only in-frame clones and is missing some. Clone size and the V and J calls come from that table; the DNA yielded D and trimming. The sample lists a few hundred thousand clones, about 86% occurring once. Sequenced: peripheral blood. This TCR was recovered from a man at least 80 years old with acute or convalescent COVID-19. This chain connects TRBV18 to TRBJ2-4; D gene unclear. CDR3 residues: CASSPWHSRF. The CDR3 region has the DNA TGTGCCAGCTCACCTTGGCACAGTAGGTTC.